These T cell receptor beta chains were read from a single sample in a study of T cells after yellow fever vaccination. TCRdb ran MiXCR on the 5' RACE reads and lists one entry per CDR3 protein. The table includes 250,000 to 300,000 distinct CDR3 sequences, over 10% detected once. Specimen: CD4+ T cells sorted from PBMCs, collected 45 days after the yellow fever booster vaccination. These receptors originate from a man younger than 40 who received the YFV17D yellow fever vaccine. Each CDR3 is given with its conserved first and last residue. Fields, in order: V gene, D gene, J gene, clone size, CDR3 protein, CDR3 DNA. A D gene is named only where the DNA matches it firmly. Some rows have no size entry. The others give once, few or many, or a class for an expanded clone.

V gene: TRBV5-1; D gene: NA; J gene: TRBJ2-7; clone size: NA; CDR3 protein: CASSLSGLVYEQYF; CDR3 DNA: TGCGCCAGCAGCTTATCGGGGCTAGTCTACGAGCAGTACTTC
V gene: TRBV12-3/TRBV12-4; D gene: NA; J gene: TRBJ2-1; clone size: NA; CDR3 protein: CASSGGPSSYNEQFF; CDR3 DNA: TGTGCCAGCAGTGGAGGGCCCAGCTCCTACAATGAGCAGTTCTTC
V gene: TRBV6-5; D gene: TRBD1; J gene: TRBJ1-5; clone size: NA; CDR3 protein: CARLQGGVKPQHF; CDR3 DNA: TGTGCCAGGTTACAGGGGGGCGTAAAGCCCCAGCATTTT
V gene: TRBV6-5; D gene: NA; J gene: TRBJ2-1; clone size: few; CDR3 protein: CASSYSGSSYNEQFF; CDR3 DNA: TGTGCCAGCAGTTACTCAGGGAGCTCCTACAATGAGCAGTTCTTC
V gene: TRBV5-6; D gene: NA; J gene: TRBJ1-2; clone size: few; CDR3 protein: CASSLEAMRVYGYTF; CDR3 DNA: TGTGCCAGCAGCTTGGAGGCTATGAGGGTTTACGGCTACACCTTC
V gene: TRBV6-2/TRBV6-3; D gene: TRBD2; J gene: TRBJ2-3; clone size: NA; CDR3 protein: CASSPGLAGFTDTQYF; CDR3 DNA: TGTGCCAGCAGCCCGGGACTAGCGGGGTTCACAGATACGCAGTATTTT
V gene: TRBV2; D gene: NA; J gene: TRBJ1-1; clone size: once; CDR3 protein: CASGGQMYTEAFF; CDR3 DNA: TGTGCCAGCGGGGGGCAGATGTACACTGAAGCTTTCTTT
V gene: TRBV24-1; D gene: TRBD2; J gene: TRBJ2-3; clone size: few; CDR3 protein: CATRGGLAGADTQYF; CDR3 DNA: TGTGCCACCAGAGGTGGACTAGCGGGAGCCGATACGCAGTATTTT
V gene: TRBV29-1; D gene: NA; J gene: TRBJ2-7; clone size: few; CDR3 protein: CSVAAWEKFDEQYF; CDR3 DNA: TGCAGCGTTGCCGCGTGGGAGAAGTTCGACGAGCAGTACTTC
V gene: TRBV10-3; D gene: NA; J gene: TRBJ2-5; clone size: NA; CDR3 protein: CATTPRGGETQYF; CDR3 DNA: TGTGCCACCACCCCCCGAGGTGGGGAGACCCAGTACTTC
V gene: TRBV5-1; D gene: NA; J gene: TRBJ2-7; clone size: many; CDR3 protein: CASSPSGGYEQYF; CDR3 DNA: TGCGCCAGCAGCCCCTCTGGGGGATACGAGCAGTACTTC
V gene: TRBV6-1; D gene: TRBD2; J gene: TRBJ2-2; clone size: NA; CDR3 protein: CASGPVGGTVAYTGELFF; CDR3 DNA: TGTGCCAGCGGCCCTGTGGGGGGGACGGTCGCCTACACCGGGGAGCTGTTTTTT
V gene: TRBV12-3/TRBV12-4; D gene: NA; J gene: TRBJ2-7; clone size: NA; CDR3 protein: CASSYSRAGSYEQYF; CDR3 DNA: TGTGCCAGCAGTTACTCCCGGGCAGGGTCCTACGAGCAGTACTTC
V gene: TRBV18; D gene: NA; J gene: TRBJ2-1; clone size: NA; CDR3 protein: CASSPQGGILFNEQFF; CDR3 DNA: TGTGCCAGCTCACCACAAGGCGGGATACTCTTCAATGAGCAGTTCTTC
V gene: TRBV7-2; D gene: TRBD1; J gene: TRBJ1-1; clone size: NA; CDR3 protein: CASSPTGTGVWAFF; CDR3 DNA: TGTGCCAGCAGCCCGACCGGGACAGGGGTTTGGGCTTTCTTT
V gene: TRBV20-1; D gene: TRBD2; J gene: TRBJ2-1; clone size: NA; CDR3 protein: CCARELAGRGYNEQFF; CDR3 DNA: TGCTGTGCTAGAGAGCTAGCGGGAAGGGGCTACAATGAGCAGTTCTTC
V gene: TRBV7-9; D gene: TRBD1; J gene: TRBJ2-7; clone size: NA; CDR3 protein: CASSTGTGHPYEQYF; CDR3 DNA: TGTGCCAGCAGCACTGGGACAGGACATCCCTACGAGCAGTACTTC
V gene: TRBV5-4; D gene: NA; J gene: TRBJ2-1; clone size: NA; CDR3 protein: CASSSQQNEQFF; CDR3 DNA: TGTGCCAGCAGCTCTCAACAGAATGAGCAGTTCTTC